These 29 T cell receptor beta chains came from one sample sequenced in a study of blood T cell repertoires in COVID-19. Method: immunoSEQ multiplex PCR; TCRdb's copy keeps in-frame clones and lacks some. The table records roughly 500,000 clones, around 87% of them present only once. What was sequenced was PBMCs or T cells enriched from blood (not recorded which). The receptor source for this set is a woman in her thirties or forties who had recovered from COVID-19.

The V call is TRBV7-9, the J call TRBJ2-2; D tentatively reads TRBD1 or TRBD2 (5 bases each). Germline V lookup: CDR1 SEHNR, CDR2 FQNEAQ (reference sequence). V was shortened by 5 bases and J by 0 bases, with 7 bases between the two germline ends. The CDR3 runs 14 residues. The CDR3: CASSRGANTGELFF. The CDR3 DNA sequence: TGTGCCAGCAGCAGGGGAGCGAACACCGGGGAGCTGTTTTTT. Variable domain in full (rest from reference TRBV7-9 and TRBJ2-2): DTGVSQNPRHKITKRGQNVTFRCDPISEHNRLYWYRQTLGQGPEFLTYFQNEAQLEKSRLLSDRFSAERPKGSFSTLEIQRTEQGDSAMYLCASSRGANTGELFFGEGSRLTVL.

This chain joins TRBV7-9 and TRBJ2-7, with D tentatively TRBD1 (5 bases). Germline CDR1 is SEHNR and CDR2 is FQNEAQ (reference sequence). The CDR3 runs 12 residues. V dropped 5 bases and J dropped 3 bases, with 8 bases sitting between them. The CDR3 region is CASSDRFYEQYF. In DNA, the CDR3 is TGTGCCAGCAGCGACAGATTCTACGAGCAGTACTTC.

V is TRBV3-1 (or the pseudogene TRBV3-2) and J is TRBJ1-5; D not certain. Germline loops: CDR1 LGHDT, CDR2 YNNKEL (reference sequence). The CDR3 spans 14 residues. V gave up 4 bases and J gave up 0 bases, with 7 bases separating them. The CDR3 region is CASSLAYSNQPQHF. CDR3 nucleotides: TGTGCCAGCAGCCTAGCGTATAGCAATCAGCCCCAGCATTTT.

The CDR3 protein is CASSIGFDRAAQPQHF. The CDR3, as DNA: TGTGCCAGTAGTATAGGGTTCGACAGGGCGGCTCAGCCCCAGCATTTT. The V call is TRBV19, the J call TRBJ1-5, with TRBD1 matching over 7 bases. CDR1 and CDR2 from the germline V gene are LNHDA and SQIVND (reference sequence). The V and J ends lost 1 base and 6 bases, in that order; junction bases with no gene match: 9. The CDR3 extends over 16 amino acids.

This clone was seen only once. The rearrangement uses TRBV24-1 and TRBJ2-4, with TRBD2 matching 7 bases. Trimming took 6 bases from V and 4 from J; bases not matched to a gene: 8. The CDR3 totals 15 residues. CDR1 and CDR2 from the germline V gene are KGHDR and SFDVKD. The CDR3: CATSKTSSGKNIQYF. CDR3 nucleotides: TGTGCCACCAGTAAGACGTCTAGCGGAAAAAACATTCAGTACTTC.

This chain links TRBV25-1 with TRBJ1-3; D may be TRBD1 (5 bases). The ends were cut back, 1 base at V and 0 bases at J, with 10 bases in the middle. This CDR3 is 16 amino acids long. Germline V gene sequence: CDR1 MGHDK, CDR2 SYGVNS. As DNA, the CDR3 is TGTGCCAGCAGTGAATCGGGGGGAGACTCTGGAAACACCATATATTTT. This encodes CASSESGGDSGNTIYF.

This CDR3 is CASSSGTGGEKLFF. The CDR3 coding sequence is TGTGCCAGCAGCTCCGGGACAGGCGGTGAAAAACTGTTTTTT. The rearrangement uses TRBV5-4 and TRBJ1-4; 8 nucleotides agree with TRBD1. Unmatched junction bases numbered 5, after V lost 3 bases and J lost 7 bases. The CDR3 consists of 14 residues. CDR1 is SGHNT, CDR2 YYREEE, per germline (reference sequence). The full variable domain, in which reference TRBV5-4 and TRBJ1-4 provide the parts outside the CDR3, is ETGVTQSPTHLIKTRGQQVTLRCSSQSGHNTVSWYQQALGQGPQFIFQYYREEENGRGNFPPRFSGLQFPNYSSELNVNALELDDSALYLCASSSGTGGEKLFFGSGTQLSVL.

This clone was picked up one time. This chain links TRBV15 with TRBJ2-1; D possibly corresponds to TRBD2 (6 bases). This CDR3 contains 17 residues. Germline CDR1 is LNHNV and CDR2 is YYDKDF (reference sequence). The V end was cut by 1 base, the J end by 0 bases, with 13 bases between. The CDR3 bases are TGTGCCACCAGCAGAGTGGGGGGACTGAGCTCCTACAATGAGCAGTTCTTC. It encodes CATSRVGGLSSYNEQFF.

The rearrangement links TRBV5-1 to TRBJ2-3; 9 bases line up with TRBD2. V lost 5 bases and J lost 4; bases outside the gene matches: 5. Per the germline V gene, CDR1 is SGHRS and CDR2 is YFSETQ. This CDR3 spans 14 amino acids. CDR3 in DNA: TGCGCCAGCAGAGCCGGGACTAGCTCAGATACGCAGTATTTT. This codes for CASRAGTSSDTQYF.

The chain joins TRBV6-2 or TRBV6-3 to TRBJ2-7; D unresolved. The CDR3 is 12 amino acids. The V end was cut by 3 bases, the J end by 4 bases, with 7 bases between. Germline CDR1 and CDR2: MNHEY and SVGEGT. The CDR3 DNA is TGTGCCAGCAGTTATCCGGAGTACGAGCAGTACTTC. It is translated as CASSYPEYEQYF.

The chain couples TRBV18 to TRBJ2-1; D is undetermined. CDR1 is KGHSH and CDR2 is LQKENI in the germline V gene. The V and J ends lost 3 bases and 2 bases respectively, with 11 bases between them. This CDR3 contains 15 residues. CDR3 sequence: CASSPDQIPYNEQFF. CDR3 DNA sequence: TGTGCCAGCTCACCCGATCAGATCCCCTACAATGAGCAGTTCTTC.

This chain links TRBV9 with TRBJ2-2; D is unclear. Per the germline V gene, CDR1 is SGDLS and CDR2 is YYNGEE. CDR3 size: 14 residues. Trimming shortened V by 3 bases and J by 2 bases, and 8 bases separated the two germline ends. CDR3 sequence reads: CASSDRYNTGELFF. The CDR3 DNA follows: TGTGCCAGCAGCGACAGATACAACACCGGGGAGCTGTTTTTT.

This rearrangement joins TRBV12-3 or TRBV12-4 to TRBJ1-5; D possibly corresponds to TRBD1 (5 bases). The length of the CDR3 is 13 residues. The V and J ends lost 6 bases and 5 bases respectively, with 11 bases between them. The CDR3 bases are TGTGCCAGCAGCTCAGGGCCCCATCAGCCCCAGCATTTT. It is translated as CASSSGPHQPQHF.

V gene TRBV7-8 combines with J gene TRBJ2-2, with D perhaps matching TRBD1 (6 bases). CDR1 is SGHVS, CDR2 FQNEAQ, per germline. Trimming removed 1 base from V and 4 bases from J, with 7 bases in between. CDR3 length: 14 residues. CDR3 in DNA: TGTGCCAGCAGCTTAGTGGGGGCCACCGGGGAGCTGTTTTTT. It codes for CASSLVGATGELFF. The complete variable domain, with remaining parts taken from reference TRBV7-8 and TRBJ2-2, reads GAGVSQSPRYKVAKRGQDVALRCDPISGHVSLFWYQQALGQGPEFLTYFQNEAQLDKSGLPSDRFFAERPEGSVSTLKIQRTQQEDSAVYLCASSLVGATGELFFGEGSRLTVL.

This clone was seen more than once but under ten times. Distinct nucleotide sequences in the sample also encode this CDR3. The chain couples TRBV7-9 to TRBJ1-1; no clear D. Germline-derived CDR1 and CDR2 are SEHNR and FQNEAQ (reference sequence). Trimming cost V 5 bases and J 0 bases, with 7 bases left between them. The CDR3 is made up of 13 amino acids. CDR3 DNA: TGTGCCAGCAGCCTCGACATGAACACTGAAGCTTTCTTT. Amino acid sequence: CASSLDMNTEAFF.

This clone has more than one count but fewer than ten. The V gene is TRBV6-6, the J gene TRBJ2-7; 8 bases map to TRBD1. The J segment lost 1 base and the V segment lost 6 bases, leaving 8 bases of the junction unmatched. Germline CDR1 and CDR2: MNHNY and SVGAGI (reference sequence). The CDR3 runs 15 residues. The CDR3 sequence: CASSNAQGASYEQYF. The CDR3 region has the DNA TGTGCCAGCAGCAACGCCCAGGGGGCTTCCTACGAGCAGTACTTC.

This clone was found once. The CDR3: CASSLATAEETQYF. The CDR3 bases are TGCGCCAGCAGCTTGGCGACAGCCGAAGAGACCCAGTACTTC. V is TRBV5-1 and J is TRBJ2-5; a weak D match, TRBD1 (5 bases). V lost 0 bases and J 3 bases, leaving 9 bases between the germline ends. The germline gives CDR1 SGHRS, CDR2 YFSETQ. The CDR3 runs to 14 residues.

This chain joins TRBV12-3 or TRBV12-4 and TRBJ1-5; 9 bases map to TRBD1. J was trimmed by 6 bases and V by 6 bases; bases with no gene match: 3. The CDR3 covers 13 residues. Written as DNA, the CDR3 is TGTGCCAGCAGCCCGGACAGGGGTCAGCCCCAGCATTTT. Its translation is CASSPDRGQPQHF.

This sequence joins TRBV7-9 and TRBJ1-4, with 9 bases matching TRBD1. V gave up 2 bases and J gave up 5 bases; unmatched junction bases: 3. CDR3 length: 15 residues. Looked up from germline, CDR1 is SEHNR and CDR2 is FQNEAQ (reference sequence). The CDR3 protein is CASSLMGQGNEKLFF. DNA for the CDR3: TGTGCCAGCAGCTTAATGGGACAGGGAAATGAAAAACTGTTTTTT.

This clone was seen only a few times. The rearrangement joins TRBV27 to TRBJ2-2, with TRBD2 matching 13 bases. Trimming at V came to 6 bases and at J to 1 base, leaving 8 bases not matched to a gene. CDR3 length equals 18 residues. The germline CDR1 and CDR2 sequences are MNHEY and SMNVEV (reference sequence). CDR3 sequence reads: CASRDGLAGVLNTGELFF. DNA for the CDR3: TGTGCCAGCAGGGATGGACTAGCGGGAGTACTGAACACCGGGGAGCTGTTTTTT.

The rearrangement uses TRBV11-3 and TRBJ2-7; D unresolved. Germline V CDR1 and CDR2: SGHNT, YENEEA. The CDR3 is 12 residues long. V lost 6 bases and J 5 bases, leaving 11 bases between the germline ends. For the CDR3, the DNA is TGTGCCAGCAGACCGACTTACGACGAGCAGTACTTC. It specifies CASRPTYDEQYF. The full variable domain, with the rest looked up from reference TRBV11-3 and TRBJ2-7, is EAGVVQSPRYKIIEKKQPVAFWCNPISGHNTLYWYLQNLGQGPELLIRYENEEAVDDSQLPKDRFSAERLKGVDSTLKIQPAELGDSAVYLCASRPTYDEQYFGPGTRLTVT.

V and J are TRBV7-6 and TRBJ1-4; unclear D gene. V dropped 6 bases and J dropped 8 bases, with 13 bases sitting between them. This CDR3 is built from 13 residues. Germline lookup yields CDR1 SGHVS and CDR2 FNYEAQ. CDR3 sequence: CASSTGVREKLFF. The CDR3 bases are TGTGCCAGCAGTACCGGGGTGCGGGAAAAACTGTTTTTT.

The rearrangement links TRBV11-2 to TRBJ2-3; no clear D gene. The CDR3 totals 13 residues. The V and J ends lost 3 bases and 2 bases respectively, with 6 bases between them. The germline V gene encodes CDR1 SGHAT and CDR2 FQNNGV. CDR3 nucleotides: TGTGCCAGCAGCTTCGAGCCCACAGATACGCAGTATTTT. Protein product: CASSFEPTDTQYF.

This sequence joins TRBV21-1 and TRBJ1-5; TRBD1 was called by the table and not checked on the DNA. TRBV21-1 is recorded as a pseudogene. This CDR3 is 18 amino acids long. The DNA for the CDR3 is TGTGCCAGCAGCAACCTGCCCGGGACAGCGATTAGCAATCAGCCCCAGCATTTT. This translates into CASSNLPGTAISNQPQHF.

This clone appeared a few times. The V gene is TRBV30, the J gene TRBJ2-5; 8 positions agree with TRBD1. Germline-derived CDR1 and CDR2 are GTSNPN and SVGIG (reference sequence). V lost 0 bases, J lost 1 base, and 4 bases stayed unmatched. This CDR3 is built from 15 residues. The CDR3 bases are TGTGCCTGGAGTGTAGGACAGGGCACCCAAGAGACCCAGTACTTC. Translating gives CAWSVGQGTQETQYF. Together with reference TRBV30 and TRBJ2-5, the CDR3 gives the full variable domain: SQTIHQWPATLVQPVGSPLSLECTVEGTSNPNLYWYRQAAGRGLQLLFYSVGIGQISSEVPQNLSASRPQDRQFILSSKKLLLSDSGFYLCAWSVGQGTQETQYFGPGTRLLVL.

J is TRBJ2-2 and V is TRBV10-3; maybe TRBD2 (5 bases). Germline loops: CDR1 ENHRY, CDR2 SYGVKD. The V end was cut by 3 bases, the J end by 1 base, with 9 bases between. This CDR3 comprises 15 residues. The CDR3 DNA reads as TGTGCCATCAGTGACGCGGGCCAGAACACCGGGGAGCTGTTTTTT. Translating gives CAISDAGQNTGELFF.

This clone appeared a single time. The J gene is TRBJ1-2, the V gene TRBV2; D not resolved. V was cut by 1 base and J by 8 bases, with 11 bases left in between. CDR3 size: 13 residues. The germline gives CDR1 SNHLY, CDR2 FYNNEI. CDR3 protein: CASSEVVGWGYTF. The CDR3 nucleotides are TGTGCCAGCAGTGAAGTCGTGGGCTGGGGCTACACCTTC.

The rearrangement joins TRBV7-6 to TRBJ2-5; D might be TRBD2 (5 bases). Germline V gives CDR1 SGHVS, CDR2 FNYEAQ. V lost 5 bases, J lost 0 bases, and 7 bases lay in between. CDR3 length: 13 amino acids. The CDR3 DNA follows: TGTGCCAGCAGCCCGGGGTACCAAGAGACCCAGTACTTC. Translated, it gives CASSPGYQETQYF.

The chain joins TRBV11-2 to TRBJ2-1, with D possibly being TRBD1 (6 bases). Germline-derived CDR1 and CDR2 are SGHAT and FQNNGV. The CDR3 covers 16 residues. V dropped 4 bases and J dropped 1 base, with 14 bases sitting between them. The CDR3 DNA sequence: TGTGCCAGCAGCTCACTAACAGGGTATTCCTACAATGAGCAGTTCTTC. It codes for CASSSLTGYSYNEQFF.